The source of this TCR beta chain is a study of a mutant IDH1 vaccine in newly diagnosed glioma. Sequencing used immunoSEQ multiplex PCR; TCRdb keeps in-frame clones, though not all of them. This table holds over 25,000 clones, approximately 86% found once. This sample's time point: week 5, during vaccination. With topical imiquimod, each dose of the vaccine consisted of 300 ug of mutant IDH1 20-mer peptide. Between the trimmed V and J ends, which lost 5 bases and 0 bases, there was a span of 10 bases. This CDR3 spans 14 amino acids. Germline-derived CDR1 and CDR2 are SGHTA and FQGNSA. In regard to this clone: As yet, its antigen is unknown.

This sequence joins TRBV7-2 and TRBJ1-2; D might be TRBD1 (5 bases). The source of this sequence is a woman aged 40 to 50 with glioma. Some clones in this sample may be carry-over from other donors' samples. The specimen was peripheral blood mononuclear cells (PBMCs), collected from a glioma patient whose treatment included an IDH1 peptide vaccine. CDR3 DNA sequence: TGTGCCAGCAGCCCGCAACAGGCTAACTATGGCTACACCTTC. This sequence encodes CASSPQQANYGYTF.